The 21 T cell receptor beta chains reported below all come from one sample, sequenced in a study of blood T cells in healthy people across ages. A second PCR of about 6 to 12 cycles used a sample-barcoded 5' primer and a J-beta primer mix. TCRdb re-derived calls from the 5' RACE reads in MiXCR, one entry per CDR3 protein. This repertoire shows about 570,000 distinct CDR3 sequences, about a quarter found once; its top ten account for about 3.9%. The same data also contributed to another study, on T cells of mothers and their children.

Sequencing was carried out using blood. The receptors stem from a boy between 2 and 10 years old in good health.

The rearrangement uses TRBV4-3 and TRBJ2-3, with TRBD1 matching 8 bases. V dropped 4 bases and J dropped 2; count of bases not matched to a gene: 17. The V gene's germline CDR1 is LGHNA and CDR2 YSLEER. This CDR3 comprises 19 residues. CDR3 sequence (DNA): TGCGCCAGCAGCCCCTCCCTTATAGGGACAGGACATAACACAGATACGCAGTATTTT. Translated, it gives CASSPSLIGTGHNTDTQYF.

The chain has TRBV6-5 and TRBJ1-2, with D possibly TRBD1 on 6 matching bases. Germline loops: CDR1 MNHEY, CDR2 SVGAGI. The CDR3 covers 16 residues. Trimming shortened V by 0 bases and J by 5 bases, and 16 bases separated the two germline ends. CDR3 nucleotides: TGTGCCAGCAGTTACTCCTATGGACAGCGGGCGTATGGCTACACCTTC. This sequence encodes CASSYSYGQRAYGYTF.

In its sample, this clonotype was seen many times. The V and J genes are TRBV7-2 and TRBJ2-5; unclear D gene. The CDR3 has 14 residues. Trimming removed 5 bases from V and 6 bases from J, with 16 bases in between. Germline V CDR1 and CDR2: SGHTA, FQGNSA. The CDR3 DNA reads TGTGCCAGCAGCCCCCGCCTCGGGTTGAAGACCCAGTACTTC. As protein: CASSPRLGLKTQYF.

This clonotype was seen a few times. The chain combines TRBV3-1 with TRBJ1-6, with D possibly being TRBD1 (6 bases). Germline V gene data show CDR1 as LGHDT and CDR2 as YNNKEL (reference sequence). Trimming pared 2 bases from V and 9 bases from J, leaving 14 bases between. The length of the CDR3 is 15 residues. DNA for the CDR3: TGTGCCAGCAGCCAATCGGGACACCCTGGTTCACCCCTCCACTTT. Translating it yields CASSQSGHPGSPLHF.

This clonotype appeared many times. For the CDR3, the DNA is TGTGCCATCAGTGGTTTAGAAGGTAGCGGGGGATCCTACGAGCAGTACTTC. Translating gives CAISGLEGSGGSYEQYF. This chain links TRBV10-3 with TRBJ2-7, with 9 bases fitting TRBD2. V shed 4 bases and J 1 base; nucleotides not matched to a gene: 11. Germline loops: CDR1 ENHRY, CDR2 SYGVKD. CDR3 length: 17 residues.

J is TRBJ2-5 and V is TRBV29-1; 15 bases align to TRBD2. The V gene's germline CDR1 is SQVTM and CDR2 ANQGSEA. The CDR3 runs 14 residues. The junction had 2 bases not matched to a gene; V was cut back by 7 bases and J by 2 bases. The CDR3 region is CSAGTSGGQETQYF. CDR3 sequence (DNA): TGCAGCGCTGGGACTAGCGGGGGGCAAGAGACCCAGTACTTC.

The rearrangement links TRBV19 to TRBJ2-1; D is ambiguous. Germline lookup yields CDR1 LNHDA and CDR2 SQIVND (reference sequence). Trimming stripped 6 bases from V and 6 bases from J, with 18 bases between. CDR3 length equals 15 residues. The CDR3 loop reads CASRIHLEDGNEQFF. DNA of the CDR3: TGTGCCAGTAGGATTCACCTTGAAGATGGCAATGAGCAGTTCTTC.

The sample holds a few counts of this clonotype. V is TRBV6-5 and J is TRBJ1-5, with a weak D call TRBD1 (5 bases). Germline CDR1 and CDR2: MNHEY and SVGAGI. Trimming cost V 5 bases and J 7 bases, with 15 bases left between them. The CDR3 is 14 residues long. The CDR3 DNA reads TGTGCCAGCAGTACCTCGGGGGGTTTCCAGCCCCAGCATTTT. Its translation: CASSTSGGFQPQHF.

The chain carries TRBV7-3 and TRBJ2-5; D possibly corresponds to TRBD1 (5 bases). The J call may be incorrect, as the DNA end agrees better with TRBJ2-7. The germline CDR1 and CDR2 sequences are SGHTA and FQGTGA. The CDR3 sequence is 15 residues long. In nucleotides, the CDR3 is TGTGCCAGCAGTCTCGGGTCAGGGTACCCCTACGAGCAGTACTTC. Its protein is CASSLGSGYPYEQYF.

This chain connects TRBV6-1 to TRBJ2-6, with D perhaps assigned TRBD1 or TRBD2 (5 bases each). The V gene lost 6 bases and the J gene lost 4 bases, with 13 bases spanning the gap. In germline, CDR1 is MNHNS, CDR2 SASEGT. This CDR3 contains 15 residues. This chain's CDR3 is CASSGDGSGANVLTF. The CDR3 DNA is TGTGCCAGCAGCGGGGACGGATCGGGGGCCAACGTCCTGACTTTC.

The chain couples TRBV12-3 or TRBV12-4 to TRBJ2-1; TRBD1 agrees at 9 bases. There are 13 residues in the CDR3. The V and J ends lost 4 bases and 9 bases, in that order; junction bases with no gene match: 4. The CDR3 region is CASSWGQGPEQFF. DNA for the CDR3: TGTGCCAGCAGTTGGGGACAGGGACCTGAGCAGTTCTTC.

The rearrangement uses TRBV20-1 and TRBJ1-2, with 9 bases aligning to TRBD1. Germline V CDR1 and CDR2: DFQATT, SNEGSKA (reference sequence). Unmatched junction bases numbered 9, after V lost 2 bases and J lost 8 bases. This CDR3 is 14 amino acids long. As DNA, the CDR3 is TGCAGTGCTAGATGGTTGGACAGGGGCGAGGGCTACACCTTC. It encodes CSARWLDRGEGYTF.

This clonotype was found a few times. The rearrangement links TRBV3-1 to TRBJ1-5, with D maybe TRBD1 (6 bases). Trimming shortened V by 6 bases and J by 9 bases, and 18 bases separated the two germline ends. Germline V gives CDR1 LGHDT, CDR2 YNNKEL (reference sequence). The length of the CDR3 is 14 residues. The CDR3 sequence is CASSQGPTGVPQHF. The CDR3, as DNA: TGTGCCAGCAGTCAGGGGCCCACCGGGGTGCCCCAGCATTTT.

CDR3 protein: CSVEPQGSSYEQYF. DNA of the CDR3: TGCAGCGTTGAACCACAGGGTAGCTCCTACGAGCAGTACTTC. This chain links TRBV29-1 with TRBJ2-5; D possibly corresponds to TRBD1 (6 bases). The DNA end lines up better with TRBJ2-7; the J call may be wrong. Germline CDR1 SQVTM, CDR2 ANQGSEA. This CDR3 region has 14 residues.

Only a few counts were recorded for this clonotype. The rearrangement joins TRBV3-1 to TRBJ2-7; 10 bases fit TRBD1. The germline V gene has CDR1 LGHDT and CDR2 YNNKEL (reference sequence). The CDR3 extends over 15 amino acids. J lost 5 bases, V lost 3 bases, and 7 bases had no gene match. This chain's CDR3 is CASSHDDRGLNEQYF. The CDR3 DNA reads TGTGCCAGCAGCCACGACGACAGGGGGCTTAACGAGCAGTACTTC.

This chain's CDR3 is CASKLARSNQPQHF. The CDR3 region has the DNA TGTGCCAGCAAATTGGCCAGGAGCAATCAGCCCCAGCATTTT. The rearrangement links TRBV12-3 or TRBV12-4 to TRBJ1-5; no firm D call. This CDR3 is built from 14 residues. Trimming removed 7 bases from V and 1 base from J, with 11 bases in between.

In DNA form, the CDR3 reads TGTGCCAGCAGCTTAGTGGGACTAGCGGTTAAGGAGCAGTACTTC. Translated, it gives CASSLVGLAVKEQYF. This rearrangement joins TRBV7-9 to TRBJ2-7, with 11 bases fitting TRBD2. This CDR3 is built from 15 residues. The V gene end was trimmed by 1 base and the J gene end by 7 bases; junction bases not matched to a gene: 6. The germline gives CDR1 SEHNR, CDR2 FQNEAQ (reference sequence).

This clonotype has only a few counts. V usage is TRBV9 and J usage is TRBJ2-6, with D hard to call. Germline CDR1 is SGDLS and CDR2 is YYNGEE. V was trimmed by 0 bases and J by 4 bases, leaving 5 bases between them. This CDR3 is built from 14 residues. The CDR3 DNA reads as TGTGCCAGCAGCGTAGGGGAAGGGGCCAACGTCCTGACTTTC. Its translation is CASSVGEGANVLTF.

The genes are TRBV6-2 or TRBV6-3 and TRBJ2-5; 10 bases line up with TRBD2. The tail of the sequence fits TRBJ2-7 better, so the J call may be wrong. CDR1 is MNHEY and CDR2 is SVGEGT in the germline V gene. The CDR3 is made up of 14 amino acids. The CDR3 DNA is TGTGCCAGCAGTTTTCCGGGACTAGCGAACGAGCAGTACTTC. Protein sequence: CASSFPGLANEQYF.

The chain links TRBV3-1 to TRBJ1-1; possible D gene TRBD1, 6 bases. The CDR3 sequence is 14 residues long. V was pared by 5 bases and J by 3 bases, with 13 bases between. The germline CDR1 and CDR2 sequences are LGHDT and YNNKEL (reference sequence). The CDR3: CASSLTGSDTEAFF. CDR3 bases: TGTGCCAGCAGCTTAACAGGGTCTGACACTGAAGCTTTCTTT.

The DNA for the CDR3 is TGTGCCAGCAGATACAGCAGAGATGAGCAGTTCTTC. It codes for CASRYSRDEQFF. The chain is built from TRBV2 and TRBJ2-5; D remains ambiguous. The J call is in doubt because the DNA end fits TRBJ2-1 better. CDR3 length: 12 residues. CDR1 is SNHLY and CDR2 is FYNNEI in the germline V gene.